These 24 T cell receptor beta chains came from one sample sequenced in a study of regulatory T cells in long-lasting Graves disease. Sequencing libraries for TCR beta were prepared with iRepertoire HTBI primers and Arm-PCR of CDR3 regions. TCRdb fed the multiplex PCR reads into MiXCR, producing one record per CDR3 protein. In the table there are approximately 540,000 distinct CDR3 sequences, approximately 12% of which are singletons. Time point reported: newly diagnosed GD, antithyroid drugs for less than 3 months. Preparation of the TCR library used RNA extracted from PBMCs. This sample also belongs to another study, concerning T cells in Graves' hyperthyroidism and ophthalmopathy.

The sequenced sample was peripheral blood mononuclear cells (PBMCs), obtained at new diagnosis, from a patient treated with antithyroid drugs. The receptors were sampled from a woman under 40 with Graves disease.

There are a few counts of this clonotype. The chain employs TRBV9 and TRBJ1-2, with TRBD1 matching 8 bases. Germline values: CDR1 SGDLS, CDR2 YYNGEE. CDR3 length: 14 residues. The V segment lost 3 bases and the J segment 5 bases; nucleotides outside the gene matches: 6. The CDR3: CASSAQGGVYGYTF. The CDR3 region has the DNA TGTGCCAGCAGCGCACAGGGGGGAGTTTATGGCTACACCTTC.

This clonotype was seen more than once but under ten times. The genes are TRBV19 and TRBJ1-1; 9 nucleotides line up with TRBD1. The CDR3 sequence is 18 residues long. J was trimmed by 5 bases and V by 0 bases; bases with no gene match: 13. Germline V gene data show CDR1 as LNHDA and CDR2 as SQIVND (reference sequence). In DNA form, the CDR3 reads TGTGCCAGTAGTATAGATGGCCCTATGGGACAGGGTTGGACTGAAGCTTTCTTT. This sequence encodes CASSIDGPMGQGWTEAFF.

The DNA for the CDR3 is TGCAGTGCTAGAGATACGCTAGCGGGAGACAAATACAATGAGCAGTTCTTC. This sequence encodes CSARDTLAGDKYNEQFF. This sequence joins TRBV20-1 and TRBJ2-1; TRBD2 aligns across 10 bases. Germline trimming cut 0 bases from V and 4 bases from J; bases unmatched to any gene: 9. CDR3 size: 17 residues. Germline V CDR1 and CDR2: DFQATT, SNEGSKA (reference sequence).

The rearrangement uses TRBV19 and TRBJ2-1; TRBD2 matches at 7 bases. CDR1 is LNHDA and CDR2 is SQIVND in the germline V gene (reference sequence). There are 13 residues in the CDR3. Germline trimming cut 6 bases from V and 7 bases from J; bases unmatched to any gene: 6. CDR3 DNA: TGTGCCAGTAGGACTGGACTAGAGAATGAGCAGTTCTTC. Translating it yields CASRTGLENEQFF.

V gene TRBV12-3 or TRBV12-4 combines with J gene TRBJ2-7; D is possibly TRBD2 (6 bases). V gave up 3 bases and J gave up 6 bases, with 9 bases separating them. The CDR3 is made up of 12 amino acids. CDR3 loop: CASSFGGAEQYF. The CDR3 DNA reads as TGTGCCAGCAGTTTCGGAGGGGCCGAGCAGTACTTC.

The V gene is TRBV6-1, the J gene TRBJ1-5; D not resolved. The germline V gene has CDR1 MNHNS and CDR2 SASEGT. Trimming removed 7 bases at V and 7 bases at J, with 14 bases between. This CDR3 has 13 amino acids. The CDR3 sequence is CASTLMAGQPQHF. As DNA, the CDR3 is TGTGCCAGCACACTCATGGCGGGACAGCCCCAGCATTTT.

The chain combines TRBV18 with TRBJ2-5, with 8 nucleotides matching TRBD2. The CDR3 runs to 16 residues. Germline CDR1 reads KGHSH; CDR2 reads LQKENI. J was trimmed by 1 base and V by 2 bases; bases with no gene match: 6. In nucleotides, the CDR3 is TGTGCCAGCTCACCAGAAAGCGGGAGTCGCCAAGAGACCCAGTACTTC. This codes for CASSPESGSRQETQYF. The whole variable domain, remainder taken from reference TRBV18 and TRBJ2-5, is NAGVMQNPRHLVRRRGQEARLRCSPMKGHSHVYWYRQLPEEGLKFMVYLQKENIIDESGMPKERFSAEFPKEGPSILRIQQVVRGDSAAYFCASSPESGSRQETQYFGPGTRLLVL.

The CDR3 here is CASSLGFRLDTQYF. In nucleotides, the CDR3 is TGTGCCAGCAGTTTAGGGTTCCGACTTGATACGCAGTATTTT. This rearrangement joins TRBV28 to TRBJ2-3; D not resolved. The CDR3 spans 14 residues. Germline values: CDR1 MDHEN, CDR2 SYDVKM. Trimming removed 2 bases at V and 6 bases at J, with 12 bases between.

CDR3 sequence reads: CSASGLAEPKTYNEQFF. The CDR3 DNA reads TGCAGTGCTAGTGGCCTAGCGGAACCAAAAACTTACAATGAGCAGTTCTTC. The rearrangement uses TRBV20-1 and TRBJ2-1; 7 bases agree with TRBD2. Germline lookup yields CDR1 DFQATT and CDR2 SNEGSKA (reference sequence). The CDR3 has 17 residues. The V gene end was trimmed by 3 bases and the J gene end by 4 bases; junction bases not matched to a gene: 15.

CDR3 coding DNA: TGCGCCAGCAGTGAGTCGGGGGGTACCTGGGCAGGAGAGGAAAACATTCAGTACTTC. It is translated as CASSESGGTWAGEENIQYF. This chain links TRBV10-2 with TRBJ2-4, with D tentatively TRBD2 (6 bases). This CDR3 contains 19 residues. Trimming stripped 0 bases from V and 5 bases from J, with 23 bases between. CDR1 and CDR2 from the germline V gene are WSHSY and SAAADI.

This clonotype appeared many times. The V gene is TRBV6-2 or TRBV6-3, the J gene TRBJ2-1; 8 nucleotides line up with TRBD2. The CDR3 is made up of 15 amino acids. Germline trimming cut 2 bases from V and 6 bases from J; bases unmatched to any gene: 6. The germline V gene encodes CDR1 MNHEY and CDR2 SVGEGT. The DNA of the CDR3 is TGTGCCAGCAGTTACACGGGACTAGGGGGCAATGAGCAGTTCTTC. As protein: CASSYTGLGGNEQFF.

Turning to this clonotype: A single base separates this from a much larger clone, so it may be a read error. The chain is built from TRBV29-1 and TRBJ1-2; TRBD1 is a possible D gene (5 bases). From germline, CDR1 is SQVTM and CDR2 ANQGSEA. Trimming left V 1 base short and J 7 bases short, with 16 bases between. This CDR3 contains 14 residues. In nucleotides, the CDR3 is TGCAGCGTTGAAGGAGATACATGGGGCGCTGGCTACACCTTC. As protein: CSVEGDTWGAGYTF.

This clonotype was seen more than once but under ten times. The genes are TRBV6-1 and TRBJ2-1, with D maybe TRBD2 (5 bases). From germline, CDR1 is MNHNS and CDR2 SASEGT. The V end was cut by 5 bases, the J end by 8 bases, with 13 bases between. This CDR3 is 13 amino acids long. CDR3 nucleotides: TGTGCCAGCAGTCAAACTAGTATCCATGAGCAGTTCTTC. Translated: CASSQTSIHEQFF.

About this clonotype itself: One base separates it from a far larger clone, so it is likely a read error. The chain recombines TRBV11-1 with TRBJ2-1, with a tentative D call TRBD1 (5 bases). The last part of the DNA fits TRBJ2-5 better; the J call may be wrong. The CDR3 runs 13 residues. Germline assignment: CDR1 SGHAT and CDR2 FQDESV (reference sequence). The CDR3 is CASTSEQGETQYF. CDR3 nucleotide sequence: TGTGCCAGCACCTCCGAGCAGGGAGAGACCCAGTACTTC.

This clonotype was observed at least ten times. The chain joins TRBV20-1 to TRBJ2-1; 8 bases are a match to TRBD2. V lost 1 base and J lost 9; bases outside the gene matches: 29. The length of the CDR3 is 21 residues. Germline V gene lookup returns CDR1 DFQATT and CDR2 SNEGSKA (reference sequence). The CDR3 nucleotides read TGCAGTGCTAGAGTCACCTCTACGGGAGGGTTCCAAGTTTTGACCTACGGTGAGCAGTTCTTC. Its translation is CSARVTSTGGFQVLTYGEQFF.

In its sample, this clonotype was seen many times. V gene TRBV24-1 combines with J gene TRBJ1-5; D not resolved. Deletions cut 7 bases from V and 0 bases from J, with 6 bases between. Germline V gene sequence: CDR1 KGHDR, CDR2 SFDVKD. This CDR3 spans 13 amino acids. The CDR3 spells CATSGYSNQPQHF. Written as DNA, the CDR3 is TGTGCCACCAGCGGGTATAGCAATCAGCCCCAGCATTTT.

This clonotype was counted many times. The chain employs TRBV11-2 and TRBJ2-1; TRBD2 aligns across 7 bases. With V trimmed by 8 bases and J by 6 bases, 16 bases remained unmatched. The CDR3 contains 16 residues. Germline values: CDR1 SGHAT, CDR2 FQNNGV. CDR3 sequence: CASGEFGRAWGNEQFF. The CDR3 bases are TGTGCCAGCGGAGAATTTGGGAGGGCCTGGGGCAATGAGCAGTTCTTC.

This clonotype was seen a few times. This may be a read error: a much more frequent sequence differs by one nucleotide. The rearrangement joins TRBV2 to TRBJ1-4; 8 bases align to TRBD1. Germline CDR1 and CDR2: SNHLY and FYNNEI. Trimming at V came to 11 bases and at J to 7 bases, leaving 12 bases not matched to a gene. The CDR3 contains 14 residues. The CDR3 DNA reads as TGTGCCGCCAGGTTCCAGGGGGCAACTGAAAAACTGTTTTTT. Its protein product is CAARFQGATEKLFF. Complete variable domain (other parts from reference TRBV2 and TRBJ1-4): EPEVTQTPSHQVTQMGQEVILRCVPISNHLYFYWYRQILGQKVEFLVSFYNNEISEKSEIFDDQFSVERPDGSNFTLKIRSTKLEDSAMYFCAARFQGATEKLFFGSGTQLSVL.

This clonotype was counted many times. CDR3 DNA: TGTGCCATCGGTCCCGAGACAGGCCTCACAGATACGCAGTATTTT. Its protein is CAIGPETGLTDTQYF. The chain links TRBV10-3 to TRBJ2-3, with D maybe TRBD1 (6 bases). V was shortened by 8 bases and J by 2 bases, with 17 bases between the two germline ends. The germline V gene encodes CDR1 ENHRY and CDR2 SYGVKD. This CDR3 has 15 amino acids.

This clonotype has ten or more counts. The chain has TRBV12-3 or TRBV12-4 and TRBJ2-3; D gene uncertain. This CDR3 region has 13 residues. Trimming cost V 3 bases and J 5 bases, with 9 bases left between them. The CDR3 region has the DNA TGTGCCAGCAGTTTGGTATGGGTAGATACGCAGTATTTT. Protein product: CASSLVWVDTQYF.

This clonotype was recorded many times. The CDR3 sequence is CASDVGGGRADTQYF. The CDR3 region has the DNA TGTGCCAGTGACGTTGGAGGAGGTAGGGCAGATACGCAGTATTTT. V usage is TRBV6-2 or TRBV6-3 and J usage is TRBJ2-3, with TRBD2 as a possible D gene (5 bases). V was clipped by 9 bases and J by 4 bases, with 20 bases between them. Germline CDR1 MNHEY, CDR2 SVGEGT. The CDR3 is 15 amino acids.

Many counts were recorded for this clonotype. An end of the junction does not agree with germline; a read error may underlie this. CDR3 sequence: CASSRRGNQPQHF. CDR3 DNA sequence: TGCGCCAGCAGCCGAAGGGGCAATCAGCCCCAGCATTTT. The chain joins TRBV12-3 or TRBV12-4 to TRBJ1-5; no definite D call. There are 13 residues in the CDR3.

In its sample, this clonotype was seen many times. The rearrangement joins TRBV2 to TRBJ2-2; a possible D gene is TRBD1 (6 bases). CDR1 and CDR2 from the germline V gene are SNHLY and FYNNEI. The V end was cut by 7 bases, the J end by 4 bases, with 13 bases between. There are 14 residues in the CDR3. The CDR3 DNA sequence: TGTGCCAGCACCCTCCAGGGGCCCACCGGGGAGCTGTTTTTT. Protein product: CASTLQGPTGELFF.

The chain links TRBV11-2 to TRBJ2-1, with 16 bases fitting TRBD2. Germline V gene data show CDR1 as SGHAT and CDR2 as FQNNGV. There are 17 residues in the CDR3. After removal of 5 bases from V and 7 bases from J, the junction contained 8 bases not matched to a gene. The DNA of the CDR3 is TGTGCCAGCAGCCCAGGGACTAGCGGGAGGGCCTTTAATGAGCAGTTCTTC. Its protein is CASSPGTSGRAFNEQFF.